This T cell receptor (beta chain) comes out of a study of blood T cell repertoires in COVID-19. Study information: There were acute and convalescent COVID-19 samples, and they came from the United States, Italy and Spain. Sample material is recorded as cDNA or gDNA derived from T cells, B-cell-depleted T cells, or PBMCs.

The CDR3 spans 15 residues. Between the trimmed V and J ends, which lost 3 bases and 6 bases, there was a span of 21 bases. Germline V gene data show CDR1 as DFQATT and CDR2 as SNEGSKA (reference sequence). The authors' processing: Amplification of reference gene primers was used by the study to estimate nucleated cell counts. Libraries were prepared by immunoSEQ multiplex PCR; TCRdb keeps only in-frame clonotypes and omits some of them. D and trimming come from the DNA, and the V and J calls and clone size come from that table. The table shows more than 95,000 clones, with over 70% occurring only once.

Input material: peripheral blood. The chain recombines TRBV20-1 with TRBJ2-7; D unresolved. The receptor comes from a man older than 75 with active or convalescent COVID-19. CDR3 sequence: CSASSMGQSPLEQYF. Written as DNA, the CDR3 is TGCAGTGCTAGTTCTATGGGCCAAAGCCCTCTCGAGCAGTACTTC.